This is a list of T cell receptor beta chains from one sample in a study of lymphopenia after photon versus proton radiotherapy. Some clones are missing from TCRdb's copy, which holds only in-frame ones; the method was immunoSEQ multiplex PCR. The sample lists 150,000 to 200,000 clones, about nine tenths occurring once. Specimen: peripheral blood, collected from a patient treated with photon-based radiotherapy. Receptors were obtained from a man aged 50 or older with gastric cancer. Each CDR3 is given with its conserved first and last residue. The D gene is left open where the match is weak. Rows give clone size only sometimes, using once, few, many, or a class for an expanded clone.

cdr3_nt cdr3_aa j_call d_call clone_size v_call
TGTGCCAGCAGCACACCCGACCAGGGGGCAACTAATGAAAAACTGTTTTTT CASSTPDQGATNEKLFF TRBJ1-4 TRBD1 NA TRBV9
TGTGCCAGCAGCCCGACTAGCGGGGAGGGGTCCGAGCAGTACTTC CASSPTSGEGSEQYF TRBJ2-7 TRBD2 NA TRBV2
TGCGCCAGCAGCGCGATGGCAGGGTCCAATCAGCCCCAGCATTTT CASSAMAGSNQPQHF TRBJ1-5 NA few TRBV5-1
TGTGCCAGCAGCTTGAGGTATCTGGGGTCGAACACTGAAGCTTTCTTT CASSLRYLGSNTEAFF TRBJ1-1 NA NA TRBV5-8
TGTGCCAGCAGTTCCTTGGGACAGGGAAACCAAGAGACCCAGTACTTC CASSSLGQGNQETQYF TRBJ2-5 TRBD1 NA TRBV27
TGTGCCAGTAGTATGGACCTATATCAGCCCCAGCATTTT CASSMDLYQPQHF TRBJ1-5 NA NA TRBV19
TGTGCCAGCAGCTGGGGGACTAGCGGTTACTACGAGCAGTACTTC CASSWGTSGYYEQYF TRBJ2-7 TRBD2 NA TRBV5-4
TGTGCCAGCAGTTTAAAGGGTCCCCCCTACGAGCAGTACTTC CASSLKGPPYEQYF TRBJ2-7 NA NA TRBV28
TGTGCCAGCAGTGAAGGTAATGTCGCTGAAGCTTTCTTT CASSEGNVAEAFF TRBJ1-1 NA NA TRBV6-1
TGTGCCAGCAGTTACGCGGCGGGAGGCCCAGATACGCAGTATTTT CASSYAAGGPDTQYF TRBJ2-3 TRBD2 NA TRBV6-5